A single sample gave rise to the 16 T cell receptor beta chains below, sequenced in a study of immune cell composition in non-small cell lung cancer (dated by TCRdb to the late 2010s). Library preparation employed the immunoSEQ multiplex PCR assay. As stored in TCRdb, this immuneACCESS dataset retains in-frame rearrangements with V and J assigned. A fraction of the clones does not appear; measured against another copy, unresolved V genes explain less than half of the discrepancy, and the remainder lacks a known reason. For this sample the table gives 7,300 or so clones, of which roughly 78% were detected only once. The top ten hold over 9.5% of the sample. Sequencing used lung tumor tissue. Source of these receptors: a human donor with non-small cell lung cancer.

V usage is TRBV18 and J usage is TRBJ2-5, with 11 nucleotides matching TRBD2. The germline CDR1 and CDR2 sequences are KGHSH and LQKENI. This CDR3 has 15 amino acids. V shed 4 bases and J 3 bases; nucleotides not matched to a gene: 4. CDR3 DNA: TGTGCCAGCTCACGCCTAGCGGGGGGAGAAGAGACCCAGTACTTC. Protein sequence: CASSRLAGGEETQYF.

The chain recombines TRBV6-6 with TRBJ2-3, with D possibly TRBD2 on 5 matching bases. The V and J ends lost 6 bases and 4 bases respectively, with 8 bases between them. This CDR3 has 12 amino acids. The germline CDR1 and CDR2 sequences are MNHNY and SVGAGI (reference sequence). In nucleotides, the CDR3 is TGTGCCAGCAGGTCGGAGGCAGATACGCAGTATTTT. This gives the protein CASRSEADTQYF.

The rearrangement links TRBV9 to TRBJ2-2, with D possibly being TRBD1 or TRBD2 (6 bases each). V dropped 2 bases and J dropped 0 bases, with 17 bases sitting between them. In germline, CDR1 is SGDLS, CDR2 YYNGEE. The CDR3 spans 18 residues. The CDR3 loop is CASSVWGAQVTNTGELFF. CDR3 nucleotides: TGTGCCAGCAGCGTGTGGGGGGCGCAAGTAACGAACACCGGGGAGCTGTTTTTT.

The V gene is TRBV6-1, the J gene TRBJ1-6; 9 nucleotides line up with TRBD1. CDR1 and CDR2 from the germline V gene are MNHNS and SASEGT. CDR3 length: 15 amino acids. With V trimmed by 7 bases and J by 5 bases, 6 bases remained unmatched. CDR3 nucleotide sequence: TGTGCCAGCATTACCGGGACAGGGCATAATTCACCCCTCCACTTT. The encoded protein is CASITGTGHNSPLHF.

The CDR3 here is CASSNPSGGVDTQYF. DNA for the CDR3: TGTGCCAGCAGTAACCCTAGCGGGGGGGTGGATACGCAGTATTTT. J is TRBJ2-3 and V is TRBV5-6; 12 bases are shared with TRBD2. J was trimmed by 6 bases and V by 5 bases; bases with no gene match: 7. The CDR3 covers 15 residues. Germline V gives CDR1 SGHDT, CDR2 YYEEEE.

The count of this clone is one. The chain uses TRBV27 and TRBJ2-2; D is perhaps TRBD1 (7 bases). Trimming removed 3 bases from V and 5 bases from J, with 13 bases in between. The germline gives CDR1 MNHEY, CDR2 SMNVEV (reference sequence). The CDR3 contains 15 residues. In DNA, the CDR3 is TGTGCCAGCAGTTTTATTTCAGGGGGGACCGGGGAGCTGTTTTTT. Translated, it gives CASSFISGGTGELFF.

The chain recombines TRBV9 with TRBJ1-1; 7 bases are shared with TRBD1. The germline V gene encodes CDR1 SGDLS and CDR2 YYNGEE. J gave up 4 bases and V 0 bases, and 9 bases lay outside the gene matches. The CDR3 consists of 16 residues. The CDR3 is CASSVGGTVIGTEAFF. Here the CDR3 DNA reads TGTGCCAGCAGCGTAGGCGGGACAGTGATCGGCACTGAAGCTTTCTTT.

This clone is a singleton in its sample. The chain carries TRBV4-1 and TRBJ2-5; 8 nucleotides match TRBD1. CDR1 and CDR2 from the germline V gene are MGHRA and YSYEKL. This CDR3 has 16 amino acids. Trimming cost V 0 bases and J 5 bases; bases outside gene matches: 8. The CDR3 DNA reads as TGCGCCAGCAGCCAAGAGGGGGCAGGGGGCTTCGAGACCCAGTACTTC. Translated, it gives CASSQEGAGGFETQYF.

The chain links TRBV6-5 to TRBJ1-2; TRBD1 matches 8 bases. This CDR3 has 15 residues. Germline values: CDR1 MNHEY, CDR2 SVGAGI. V shed 0 bases and J 8 bases; nucleotides not matched to a gene: 8. CDR3 region: CASSYSMDRAYGYTF. DNA of the CDR3: TGTGCCAGCAGTTACTCGATGGACAGGGCTTACGGCTACACCTTC.

V and J are TRBV6-5 and TRBJ1-3; D call uncertain. In germline, CDR1 is MNHEY, CDR2 SVGAGI. This CDR3 has 14 residues. Deletions cut 5 bases from V and 1 base from J, with 9 bases between. CDR3 bases: TGTGCCAGCAGTCGAAAACTATCTGGAAACACCATATATTTT. It codes for CASSRKLSGNTIYF.

This chain uses TRBV7-9 with TRBJ1-5; tentative D call: TRBD1 (5 bases). Germline values: CDR1 SEHNR, CDR2 FQNEAQ (reference sequence). The V and J ends lost 2 bases and 1 base respectively, with 9 bases between them. This CDR3 spans 15 amino acids. This CDR3 reads CASSLWGESNQPQHF. The CDR3 bases are TGTGCCAGCAGCTTATGGGGGGAGAGCAATCAGCCCCAGCATTTT.

The chain employs TRBV19 and TRBJ1-6; D might be TRBD1 (5 bases). CDR1 and CDR2 from the germline V gene are LNHDA and SQIVND (reference sequence). The CDR3 is 22 residues long. V lost 6 bases to trimming and J lost 0 bases, with 30 bases between them. CDR3 bases: TGTGCCAGTAGGCCGTCCGGGGTGGGGGTGCAATCAAAACGCTCCTATAATTCACCCCTCCACTTT. Amino acids: CASRPSGVGVQSKRSYNSPLHF.

J is TRBJ2-1 and V is TRBV5-4, with 8 nucleotides matching TRBD2. This CDR3 contains 12 residues. V dropped 4 bases and J dropped 9; count of bases not matched to a gene: 3. Germline CDR1 is SGHNT and CDR2 is YYREEE (reference sequence). CDR3 residues: CASSGTRSEQFF. CDR3 coding DNA: TGTGCCAGCAGCGGGACTAGATCTGAGCAGTTCTTC.

This sequence joins TRBV7-9 and TRBJ2-1; 13 bases fit TRBD2. The CDR3 length is 17 residues. With V trimmed by 5 bases and J by 7 bases, 11 bases remained unmatched. Germline-derived CDR1 and CDR2 are SEHNR and FQNEAQ (reference sequence). The CDR3 coding sequence is TGTGCCAGCAGCCGAGGACTAGCGGGGGTTCGAAGAAATGAGCAGTTCTTC. This translates into CASSRGLAGVRRNEQFF.

This clone was recorded only once. This chain connects TRBV7-2 to TRBJ2-7, with 8 bases identical to TRBD1. CDR1 is SGHTA, CDR2 FQGNSA, per germline. Trimming cost V 5 bases and J 4 bases; bases outside gene matches: 10. This CDR3 has 15 amino acids. As DNA, the CDR3 is TGTGCCAGCAGCCCCCGCGGACAGGGACGGTACGAGCAGTACTTC. Translating gives CASSPRGQGRYEQYF.

As for this clone: Relative to the germline gene, one junction end is altered; a read error may explain this. The rearrangement links TRBV7-7 to TRBJ1-2; weak D call: TRBD1 (5 bases). Germline CDR1 is SSHAT and CDR2 is FNYEAQ (reference sequence). The CDR3 sequence is 13 residues long. CDR3 DNA: TGTGCTAGCAGCTGGGACCTGAACTATGGCTACACCTTC. It specifies CASSWDLNYGYTF.